Shown below are 17 T cell receptor beta chains from a single sample sequenced in a study of technical replicates of blood from a handful of donors. Clones were sequenced by immunoSEQ multiplex PCR, and TCRdb holds only the in-frame ones, with some missing. The table records about 73,000 clones, roughly 90% of them present only once. The source material was PBMCs. These receptors were collected from a human donor in good health. Some clones in this sample may be carry-over from other donors' samples.

The rearrangement joins TRBV5-3 to TRBJ2-7; 13 nucleotides align to TRBD2. TRBV5-3 is annotated as an ORF whose role is uncertain. The CDR3 spans 16 residues. The V segment lost 5 bases and the J segment 4 bases; nucleotides outside the gene matches: 9. Here the CDR3 reads CARSNLGLAGAYEQYF. CDR3 DNA sequence: TGTGCCAGAAGTAATCTCGGACTAGCGGGAGCATACGAGCAGTACTTC.

The chain combines TRBV2 with TRBJ2-1; D perhaps matches TRBD2 (6 bases). The V and J ends lost 6 bases and 6 bases respectively, with 18 bases between them. In germline, CDR1 is SNHLY, CDR2 FYNNEI. The CDR3 is 15 amino acids. CDR3 amino acids: CASSQRVQVSNEQFF. For the CDR3, the DNA is TGTGCCAGCAGCCAGCGGGTACAAGTTTCCAATGAGCAGTTCTTC.

This clone was recorded once. The chain links TRBV5-4 to TRBJ2-5; tentative D call: TRBD2 (6 bases). Germline CDR1 is SGHNT and CDR2 is YYREEE (reference sequence). The CDR3 is made up of 13 amino acids. The V end lost 4 bases, the J end lost 0 bases, and 7 bases lay between the germline ends. Here the CDR3 DNA reads TGTGCCAGCAGCCGGGACTACCAAGAGACCCAGTACTTC. It is translated as CASSRDYQETQYF.

The chain is built from TRBV2 and TRBJ2-5; weak D call: TRBD1 (6 bases). Germline V gene sequence: CDR1 SNHLY, CDR2 FYNNEI. This CDR3 region has 14 residues. The V gene lost 4 bases and the J gene lost 1 base, with 10 bases spanning the gap. CDR3 coding DNA: TGTGCCAGCAGTGCAGGGACACTCCAAGAGACCCAGTACTTC. Translated: CASSAGTLQETQYF.

This rearrangement joins TRBV10-3 to TRBJ2-3; D is ambiguous. Germline V CDR1 and CDR2: ENHRY, SYGVKD. The length of the CDR3 is 12 residues. Trimming shortened V by 4 bases and J by 5 bases, and 7 bases separated the two germline ends. The CDR3 sequence is CAISVAGDTQYF. The CDR3 DNA follows: TGTGCCATCAGTGTTGCCGGAGATACGCAGTATTTT.

The chain employs TRBV14 and TRBJ1-2; D not resolved. This CDR3 comprises 15 residues. The V end was cut by 4 bases, the J end by 4 bases, with 16 bases between. The germline gives CDR1 SGHDN, CDR2 FVKESK. As DNA, the CDR3 is TGTGCCAGCAGCCTCGGGATCCCCGCGGGCTATGGCTACACCTTC. The encoded protein is CASSLGIPAGYGYTF.

V usage is TRBV5-6 and J usage is TRBJ2-3; possible D gene TRBD2, 5 bases. This CDR3 comprises 16 residues. V shed 4 bases and J shed 0 bases, with 15 bases lying between them. CDR1 is SGHDT and CDR2 is YYEEEE in the germline V gene. The CDR3 region has the DNA TGTGCCAGCAGCCCCCCGGGGAGCCTTAGCACAGATACGCAGTATTTT. Its translation: CASSPPGSLSTDTQYF.

This chain connects TRBV18 to TRBJ2-1; TRBD2 matches at 12 bases. Per germline, CDR1 KGHSH and CDR2 LQKENI. The ends lost 4 bases at V and 1 base at J; junction bases unmatched: 5. The CDR3 is 17 residues long. CDR3 sequence reads: CASSLTSGGLSYNEQFF. The CDR3 DNA sequence: TGTGCCAGCTCACTGACTAGCGGGGGCCTTTCCTACAATGAGCAGTTCTTC.

DNA of the CDR3: TGTGCCAGCAGCTTGCCAGGGGGCTACGAGCAGTACTTC. Its protein product is CASSLPGGYEQYF. V gene TRBV7-9 combines with J gene TRBJ2-7, with 7 bases lining up with TRBD1. In germline, CDR1 is SEHNR, CDR2 FQNEAQ (reference sequence). V trimming: 3 bases; J trimming: 3 bases; junction bases outside the gene matches: 2. There are 13 residues in the CDR3.

The chain employs TRBV29-1 and TRBJ1-5; perhaps TRBD1 as D (6 bases). Per germline, CDR1 SQVTM and CDR2 ANQGSEA. CDR3 length equals 14 residues. V gave up 7 bases and J gave up 4 bases, with 17 bases separating them. CDR3 protein: CSARTGFGNQPQHF. In DNA form, the CDR3 reads TGCAGCGCCCGAACAGGGTTCGGGAATCAGCCCCAGCATTTT.

The V call is TRBV5-4, the J call TRBJ2-4; 10 bases are a match to TRBD2. CDR3 length: 20 residues. Trimming cost V 0 bases and J 0 bases; bases outside gene matches: 12. Germline CDR1 and CDR2: SGHNT and YYREEE (reference sequence). The CDR3 is CASSLGASGGSRLAKNIQYF. DNA of the CDR3: TGTGCCAGCAGCTTGGGGGCTAGCGGGGGAAGCAGATTAGCCAAAAACATTCAGTACTTC.

The chain carries TRBV4-3 and TRBJ2-1; TRBD2 matches at 8 bases. Germline V CDR1 and CDR2: LGHNA, YSLEER. The CDR3 spans 17 residues. The V and J ends lost 0 bases and 8 bases, in that order; junction bases with no gene match: 12. CDR3 nucleotides: TGCGCCAGCAGCCAAGATTTGGGGACTAGGGCGTTCGATGAGCAGTTCTTC. This translates into CASSQDLGTRAFDEQFF.

The V and J genes are TRBV7-2 and TRBJ1-5; maybe TRBD1 (5 bases). Trimming cost V 5 bases and J 4 bases, with 15 bases left between them. Per the germline V gene, CDR1 is SGHTA and CDR2 is FQGNSA. This CDR3 is built from 15 residues. CDR3 loop: CASSPDRGLNQPQHF. DNA of the CDR3: TGTGCCAGCAGCCCCGACCGGGGGTTAAATCAGCCCCAGCATTTT.

CDR3 sequence reads: CASRGGYTIQYF. CDR3 in DNA: TGTGCCAGTAGGGGAGGGTATACCATTCAGTACTTC. The rearrangement uses TRBV19 and TRBJ2-4, with TRBD2 identical over 7 bases. Germline loops: CDR1 LNHDA, CDR2 SQIVND (reference sequence). The ends lost 6 bases at V and 9 bases at J; junction bases unmatched: 5. This CDR3 comprises 12 residues.

In nucleotides, the CDR3 is TGTGCCAGCAGCCCTTTCAGGGGTTACAATTCACCCCTCCACTTT. This encodes CASSPFRGYNSPLHF. The chain combines TRBV7-9 with TRBJ1-6, with D tentatively TRBD1 (6 bases). The CDR3 is 15 amino acids. CDR1 and CDR2 (germline): SEHNR, FQNEAQ (reference sequence). Trimming removed 5 bases from V and 7 bases from J, with 15 bases in between.

The CDR3 region has the DNA TGTGCCACCAGCCAAGAAGGGAACAGGAACTACGAGCAGTACTTC. It specifies CATSQEGNRNYEQYF. The chain is built from TRBV15 and TRBJ2-7, with a tentative D call TRBD1 (5 bases). The V end lost 5 bases, the J end lost 3 bases, and 17 bases lay between the germline ends. The length of the CDR3 is 15 residues. Germline CDR1 is LNHNV and CDR2 is YYDKDF (reference sequence).

This clone has more than one count but fewer than ten. The chain has TRBV6-4 and TRBJ2-2; 7 nucleotides agree with TRBD1. V lost 3 bases and J lost 5; bases outside the gene matches: 0. This CDR3 has 13 amino acids. CDR1 is MRHNA and CDR2 is SNTAGT in the germline V gene. The CDR3 DNA is TGTGCCAGCAGTGAACAGGGGACCGGGGAGCTGTTTTTT. Protein product: CASSEQGTGELFF.